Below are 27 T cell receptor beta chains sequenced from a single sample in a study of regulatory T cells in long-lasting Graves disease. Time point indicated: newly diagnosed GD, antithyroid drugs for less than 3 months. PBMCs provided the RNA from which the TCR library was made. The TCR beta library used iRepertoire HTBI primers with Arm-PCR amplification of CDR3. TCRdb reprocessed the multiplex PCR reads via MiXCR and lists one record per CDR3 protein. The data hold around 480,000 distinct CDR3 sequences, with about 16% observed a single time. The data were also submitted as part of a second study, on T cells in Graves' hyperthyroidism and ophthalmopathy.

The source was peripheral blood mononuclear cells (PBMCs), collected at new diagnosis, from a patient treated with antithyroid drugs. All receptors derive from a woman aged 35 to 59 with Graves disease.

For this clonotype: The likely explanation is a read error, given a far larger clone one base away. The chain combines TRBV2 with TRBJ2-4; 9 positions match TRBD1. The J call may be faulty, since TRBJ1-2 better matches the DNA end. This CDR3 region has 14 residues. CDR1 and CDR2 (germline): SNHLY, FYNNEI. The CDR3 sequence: CASSRTGDDDGYTF. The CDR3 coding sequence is TGTGCCAGCAGCCGGACAGGGGATGATGACGGCTACACCTTC.

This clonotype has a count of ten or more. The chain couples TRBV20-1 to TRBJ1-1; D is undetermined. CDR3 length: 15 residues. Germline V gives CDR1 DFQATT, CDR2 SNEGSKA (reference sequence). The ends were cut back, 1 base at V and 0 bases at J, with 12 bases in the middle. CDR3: CSARGYRLLNTEAFF. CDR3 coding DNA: TGCAGTGCTAGAGGGTACCGACTGCTGAACACTGAAGCTTTCTTT.

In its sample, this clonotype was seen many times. Written as DNA, the CDR3 is TGTGCCAGCTCACAGTCCCTTACGGGGGGAAAGAACACTGAAGCTTTCTTT. It yields the protein CASSQSLTGGKNTEAFF. V is TRBV18 and J is TRBJ1-1, with D possibly being TRBD1 (5 bases). V dropped 4 bases and J dropped 1 base, with 19 bases sitting between them. The CDR3 spans 17 residues. Germline V gene data show CDR1 as KGHSH and CDR2 as LQKENI.

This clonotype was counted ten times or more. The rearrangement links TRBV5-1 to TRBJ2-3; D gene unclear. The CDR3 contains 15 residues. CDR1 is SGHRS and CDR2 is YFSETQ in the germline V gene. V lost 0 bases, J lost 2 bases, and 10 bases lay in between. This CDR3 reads CASSLAAIHTDTQYF. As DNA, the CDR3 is TGCGCCAGCAGCTTGGCGGCAATACACACAGATACGCAGTATTTT.

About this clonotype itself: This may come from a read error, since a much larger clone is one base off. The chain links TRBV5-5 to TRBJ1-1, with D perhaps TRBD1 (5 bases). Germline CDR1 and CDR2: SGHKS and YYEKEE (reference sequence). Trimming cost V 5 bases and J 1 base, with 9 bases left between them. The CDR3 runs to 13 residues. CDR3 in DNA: TGTGCCAGCAGGCGACAGTCGAACACTGAAGCTTTCTTT. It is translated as CASRRQSNTEAFF. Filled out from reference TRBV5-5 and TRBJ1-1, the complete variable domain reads DAGVTQSPTHLIKTRGQQVTLRCSPISGHKSVSWYQQVLGQGPQFIFQYYEKEERGRGNFPDRFSARQFPNYSSELNVNALLLGDSALYLCASRRQSNTEAFFGQGTRLTVV.

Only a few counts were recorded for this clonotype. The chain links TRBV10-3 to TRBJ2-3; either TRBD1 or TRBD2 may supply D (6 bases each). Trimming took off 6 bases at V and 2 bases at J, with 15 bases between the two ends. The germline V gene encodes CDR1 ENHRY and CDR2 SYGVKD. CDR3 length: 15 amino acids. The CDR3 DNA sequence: TGTGCCATCAGCCCGTTCGGGGGCCCCACAGATACGCAGTATTTT. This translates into CAISPFGGPTDTQYF.

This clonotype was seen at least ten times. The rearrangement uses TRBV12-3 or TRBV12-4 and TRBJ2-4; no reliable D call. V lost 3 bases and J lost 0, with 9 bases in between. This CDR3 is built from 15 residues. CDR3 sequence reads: CASSFAELAKNIQYF. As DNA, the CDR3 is TGTGCCAGCAGTTTCGCGGAACTAGCCAAAAACATTCAGTACTTC.

Here the CDR3 reads CASRPPLGVNTEAFF. CDR3 DNA sequence: TGTGCCAGCAGACCACCACTCGGGGTGAACACTGAAGCTTTCTTT. This chain links TRBV10-3 with TRBJ1-1; D unresolved. V gave up 10 bases and J gave up 0 bases, with 18 bases separating them. Germline V gene sequence: CDR1 ENHRY, CDR2 SYGVKD. This CDR3 is 15 amino acids long.

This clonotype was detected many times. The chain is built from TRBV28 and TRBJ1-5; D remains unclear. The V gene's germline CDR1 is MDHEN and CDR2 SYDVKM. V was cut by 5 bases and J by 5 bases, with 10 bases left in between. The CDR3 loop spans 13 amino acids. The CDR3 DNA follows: TGTGCCAGCAGTAGTGAGGACCATCAGCCCCAGCATTTT. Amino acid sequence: CASSSEDHQPQHF.

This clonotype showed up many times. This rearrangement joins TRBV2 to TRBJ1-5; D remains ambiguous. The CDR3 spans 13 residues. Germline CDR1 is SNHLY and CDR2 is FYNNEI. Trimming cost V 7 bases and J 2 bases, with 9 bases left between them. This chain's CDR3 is CASTRLGNQPQHF. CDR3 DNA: TGTGCCAGCACCCGTTTGGGCAATCAGCCCCAGCATTTT.

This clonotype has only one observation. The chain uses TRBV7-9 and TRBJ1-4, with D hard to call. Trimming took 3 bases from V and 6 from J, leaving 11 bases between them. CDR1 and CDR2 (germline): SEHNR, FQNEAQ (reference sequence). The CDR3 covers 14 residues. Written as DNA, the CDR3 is TGTGCCAGCAGCTTCTGGCCAGCGGATGAAAAACTGTTTTTT. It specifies CASSFWPADEKLFF.

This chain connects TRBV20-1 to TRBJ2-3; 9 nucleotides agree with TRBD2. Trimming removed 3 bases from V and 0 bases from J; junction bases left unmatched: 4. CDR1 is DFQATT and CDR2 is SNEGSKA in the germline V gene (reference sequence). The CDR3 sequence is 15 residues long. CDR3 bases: TGCAGTGCTAGCGTGGCGGGGGGGAGCACAGATACGCAGTATTTT. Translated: CSASVAGGSTDTQYF.

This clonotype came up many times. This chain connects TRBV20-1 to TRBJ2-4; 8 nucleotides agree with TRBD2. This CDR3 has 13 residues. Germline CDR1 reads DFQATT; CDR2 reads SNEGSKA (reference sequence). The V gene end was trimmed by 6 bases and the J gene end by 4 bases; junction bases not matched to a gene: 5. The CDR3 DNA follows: TGCAGTGCGACCGGGGGGGCGAAAAACATTCAGTACTTC. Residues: CSATGGAKNIQYF.

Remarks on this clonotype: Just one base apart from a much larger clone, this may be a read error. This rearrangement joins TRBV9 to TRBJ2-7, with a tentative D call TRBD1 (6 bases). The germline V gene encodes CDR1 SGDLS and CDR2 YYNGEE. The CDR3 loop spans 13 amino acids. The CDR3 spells CASSEDSSYEQCF. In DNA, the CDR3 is TGTGCCAGCAGCGAGGACAGCTCCTACGAGCAGTGCTTC.

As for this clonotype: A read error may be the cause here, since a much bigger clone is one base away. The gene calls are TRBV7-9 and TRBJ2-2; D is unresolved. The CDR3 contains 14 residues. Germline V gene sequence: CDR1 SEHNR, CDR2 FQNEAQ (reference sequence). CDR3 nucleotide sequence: TGTGACAGCAGATCAGCGACGAACACCGGGGAGCTGTTTTTT. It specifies CDSRSATNTGELFF.

CDR3 residues: CASSLATGGDTGELFF. In DNA form, the CDR3 reads TGCGCCAGCAGCTTAGCGACAGGGGGCGACACCGGGGAGCTGTTTTTT. This chain connects TRBV5-1 to TRBJ2-2; TRBD1 agrees at 10 bases. There are 16 residues in the CDR3. Unmatched junction bases numbered 4, after V lost 2 bases and J lost 3 bases. CDR1 is SGHRS and CDR2 is YFSETQ in the germline V gene.

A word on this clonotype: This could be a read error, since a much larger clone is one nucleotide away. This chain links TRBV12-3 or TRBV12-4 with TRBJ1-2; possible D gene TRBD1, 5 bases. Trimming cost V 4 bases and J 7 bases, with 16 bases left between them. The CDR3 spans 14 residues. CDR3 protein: CASSSRRGEAGYTF. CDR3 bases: TGTGCCAGCAGTTCCCGGAGAGGGGAGGCTGGCTACACCTTC.

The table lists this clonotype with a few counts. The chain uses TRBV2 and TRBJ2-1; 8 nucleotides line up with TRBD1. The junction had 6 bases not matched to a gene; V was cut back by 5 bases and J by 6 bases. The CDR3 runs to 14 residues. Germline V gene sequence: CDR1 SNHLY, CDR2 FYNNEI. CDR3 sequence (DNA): TGTGCCAGCAGTCCCGGGACAGGATCCAATGAGCAGTTCTTC. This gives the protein CASSPGTGSNEQFF. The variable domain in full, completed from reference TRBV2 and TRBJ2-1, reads EPEVTQTPSHQVTQMGQEVILRCVPISNHLYFYWYRQILGQKVEFLVSFYNNEISEKSEIFDDQFSVERPDGSNFTLKIRSTKLEDSAMYFCASSPGTGSNEQFFGPGTRLTVL.

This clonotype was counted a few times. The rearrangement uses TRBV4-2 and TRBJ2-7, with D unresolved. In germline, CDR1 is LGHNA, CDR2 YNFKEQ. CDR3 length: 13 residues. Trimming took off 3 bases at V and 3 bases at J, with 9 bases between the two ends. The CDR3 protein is CASSQHFYYEQYF. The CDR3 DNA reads TGTGCCAGCAGCCAGCACTTCTACTACGAGCAGTACTTC.

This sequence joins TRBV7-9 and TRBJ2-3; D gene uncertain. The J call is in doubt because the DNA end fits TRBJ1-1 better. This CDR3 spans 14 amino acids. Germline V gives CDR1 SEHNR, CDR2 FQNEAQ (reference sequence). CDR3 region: CASTHRGRPTQAFF. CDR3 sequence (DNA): TGTGCCAGCACCCATCGAGGCAGGCCCACGCAAGCTTTCTTT.

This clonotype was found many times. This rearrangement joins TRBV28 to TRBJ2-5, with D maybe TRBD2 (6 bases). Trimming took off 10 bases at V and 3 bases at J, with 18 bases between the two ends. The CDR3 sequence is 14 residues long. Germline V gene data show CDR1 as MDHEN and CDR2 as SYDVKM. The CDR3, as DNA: TGTGCCACAATATCAGCGGGCTTGGAAGAGACCCAGTACTTC. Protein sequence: CATISAGLEETQYF.

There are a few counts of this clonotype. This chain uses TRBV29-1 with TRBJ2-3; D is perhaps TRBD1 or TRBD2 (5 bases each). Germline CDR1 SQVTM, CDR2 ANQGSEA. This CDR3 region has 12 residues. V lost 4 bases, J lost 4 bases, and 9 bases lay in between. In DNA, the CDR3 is TGCAGCGTTGGGGACCCCCCAGATACGCAGTATTTT. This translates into CSVGDPPDTQYF.

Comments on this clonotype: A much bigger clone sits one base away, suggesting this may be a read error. CDR3 sequence: CASSAAVTDTQYF. The CDR3 DNA is TGTGCCAGCTCAGCCGCGGTCACAGATACGCAGTATTTT. The chain links TRBV18 to TRBJ2-3; D unresolved. Germline lookup yields CDR1 KGHSH and CDR2 LQKENI. Trimming left V 5 bases short and J 2 bases short, with 8 bases between. This CDR3 is built from 13 residues.

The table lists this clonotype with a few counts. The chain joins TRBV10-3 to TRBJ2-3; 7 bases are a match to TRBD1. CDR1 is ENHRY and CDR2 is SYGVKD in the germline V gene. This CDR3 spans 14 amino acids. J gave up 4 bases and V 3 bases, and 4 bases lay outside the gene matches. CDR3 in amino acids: CAISEQGLADTQYF. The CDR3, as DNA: TGTGCCATCAGTGAACAGGGGTTGGCAGATACGCAGTATTTT.

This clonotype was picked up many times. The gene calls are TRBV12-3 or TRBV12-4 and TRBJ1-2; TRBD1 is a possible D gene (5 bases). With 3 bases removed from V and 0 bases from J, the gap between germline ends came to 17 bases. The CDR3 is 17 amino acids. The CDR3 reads CASSFGAGGWANYGYTF. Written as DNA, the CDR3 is TGTGCCAGCAGTTTCGGGGCAGGTGGTTGGGCTAACTATGGCTACACCTTC.

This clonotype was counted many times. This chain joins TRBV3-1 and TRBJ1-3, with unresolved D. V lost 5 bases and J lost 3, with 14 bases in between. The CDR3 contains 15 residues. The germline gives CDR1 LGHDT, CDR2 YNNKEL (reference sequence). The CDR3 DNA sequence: TGTGCCAGCAGCACGCGGACTACCTTTGGAAACACCATATATTTT. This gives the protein CASSTRTTFGNTIYF.

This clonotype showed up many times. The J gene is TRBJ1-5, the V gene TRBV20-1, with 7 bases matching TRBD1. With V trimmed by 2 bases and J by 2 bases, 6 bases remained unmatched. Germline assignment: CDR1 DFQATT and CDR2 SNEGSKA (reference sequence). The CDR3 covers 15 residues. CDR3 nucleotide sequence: TGCAGTGCTAGAAGGCTCGGACAGGGCAATCAGCCCCAGCATTTT. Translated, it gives CSARRLGQGNQPQHF.